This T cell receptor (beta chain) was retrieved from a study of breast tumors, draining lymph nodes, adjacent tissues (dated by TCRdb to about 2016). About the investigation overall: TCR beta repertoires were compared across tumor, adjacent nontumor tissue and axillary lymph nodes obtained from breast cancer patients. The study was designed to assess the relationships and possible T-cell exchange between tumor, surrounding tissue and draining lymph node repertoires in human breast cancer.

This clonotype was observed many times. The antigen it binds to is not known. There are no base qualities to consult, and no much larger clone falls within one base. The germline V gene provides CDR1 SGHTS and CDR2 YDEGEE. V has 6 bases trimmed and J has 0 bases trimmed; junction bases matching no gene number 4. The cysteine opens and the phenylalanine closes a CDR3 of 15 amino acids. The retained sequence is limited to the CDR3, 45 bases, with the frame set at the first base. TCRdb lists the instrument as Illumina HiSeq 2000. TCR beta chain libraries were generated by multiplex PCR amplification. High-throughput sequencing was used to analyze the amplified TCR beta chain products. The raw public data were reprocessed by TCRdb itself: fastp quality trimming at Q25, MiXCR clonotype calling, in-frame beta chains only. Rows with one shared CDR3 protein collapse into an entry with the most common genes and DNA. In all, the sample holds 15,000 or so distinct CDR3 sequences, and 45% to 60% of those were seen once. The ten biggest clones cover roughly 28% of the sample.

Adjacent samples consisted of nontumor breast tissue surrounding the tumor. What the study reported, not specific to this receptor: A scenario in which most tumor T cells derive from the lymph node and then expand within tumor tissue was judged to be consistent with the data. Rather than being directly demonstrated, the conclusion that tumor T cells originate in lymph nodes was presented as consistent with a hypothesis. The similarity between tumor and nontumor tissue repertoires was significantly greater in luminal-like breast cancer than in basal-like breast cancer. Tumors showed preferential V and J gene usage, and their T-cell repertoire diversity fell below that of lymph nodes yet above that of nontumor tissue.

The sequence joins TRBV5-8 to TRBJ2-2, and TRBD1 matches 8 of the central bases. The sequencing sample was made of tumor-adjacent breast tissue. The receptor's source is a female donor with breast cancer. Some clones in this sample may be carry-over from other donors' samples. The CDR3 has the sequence CASTTGGANTGELFF. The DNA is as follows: TGTGCCAGCACCACAGGGGGTGCGAACACCGGGGAGCTGTTTTTT.